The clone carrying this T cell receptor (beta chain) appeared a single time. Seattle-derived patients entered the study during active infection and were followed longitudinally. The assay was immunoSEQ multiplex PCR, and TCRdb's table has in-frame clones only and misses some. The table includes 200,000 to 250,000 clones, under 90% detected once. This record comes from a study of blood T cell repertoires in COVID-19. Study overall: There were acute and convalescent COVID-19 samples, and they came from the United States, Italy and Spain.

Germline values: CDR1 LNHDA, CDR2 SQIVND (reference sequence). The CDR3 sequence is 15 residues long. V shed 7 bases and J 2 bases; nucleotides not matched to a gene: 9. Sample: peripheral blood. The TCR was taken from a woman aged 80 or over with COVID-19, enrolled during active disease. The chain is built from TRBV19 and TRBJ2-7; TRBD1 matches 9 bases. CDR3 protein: CASKQTGGLTYEQYF. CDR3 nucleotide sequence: TGTGCCAGTAAACAAACAGGGGGCCTTACCTACGAGCAGTACTTC.